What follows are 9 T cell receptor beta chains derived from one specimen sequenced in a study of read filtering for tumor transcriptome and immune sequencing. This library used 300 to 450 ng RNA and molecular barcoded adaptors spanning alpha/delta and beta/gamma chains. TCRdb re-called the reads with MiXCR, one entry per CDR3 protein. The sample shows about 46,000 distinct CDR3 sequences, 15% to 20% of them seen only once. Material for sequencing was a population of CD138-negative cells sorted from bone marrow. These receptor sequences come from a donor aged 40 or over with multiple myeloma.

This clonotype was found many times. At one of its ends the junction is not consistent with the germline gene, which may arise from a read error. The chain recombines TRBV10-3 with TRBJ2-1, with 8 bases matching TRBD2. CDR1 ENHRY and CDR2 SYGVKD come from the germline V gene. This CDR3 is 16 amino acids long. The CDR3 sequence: CAISESGTRAYNGQFF. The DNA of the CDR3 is TGTGCCATCAGTGAATCCGGGACTAGGGCCTACAATGGGCAGTTCTTC.

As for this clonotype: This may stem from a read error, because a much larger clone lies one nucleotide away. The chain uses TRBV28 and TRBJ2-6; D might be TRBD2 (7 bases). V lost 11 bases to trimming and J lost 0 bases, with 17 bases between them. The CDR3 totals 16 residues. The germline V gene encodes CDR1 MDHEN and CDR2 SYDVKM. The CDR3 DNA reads TGTGCCTGCACTAGGGGGGGGCTCTCTGGGGCCAACGTCCTGACTTTC. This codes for CACTRGGLSGANVLTF.

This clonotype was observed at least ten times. CDR3 sequence reads: CSARDKRRRGKNIQYF. In nucleotides, the CDR3 is TGCAGTGCTAGAGATAAAAGGAGAAGGGGAAAAAACATTCAGTACTTC. V gene TRBV20-1 combines with J gene TRBJ2-4; D is perhaps TRBD1 (5 bases). Germline CDR1 and CDR2: DFQATT and SNEGSKA (reference sequence). Trimming shortened V by 0 bases and J by 4 bases, and 16 bases separated the two germline ends. This CDR3 is built from 16 residues.

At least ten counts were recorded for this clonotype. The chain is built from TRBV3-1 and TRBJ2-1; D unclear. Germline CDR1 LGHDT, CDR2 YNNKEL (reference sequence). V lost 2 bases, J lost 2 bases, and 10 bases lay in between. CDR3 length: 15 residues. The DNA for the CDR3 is TGTGCCAGCAGCCAAATCCGGGTAACCTACAATGAGCAGTTCTTC. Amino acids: CASSQIRVTYNEQFF.

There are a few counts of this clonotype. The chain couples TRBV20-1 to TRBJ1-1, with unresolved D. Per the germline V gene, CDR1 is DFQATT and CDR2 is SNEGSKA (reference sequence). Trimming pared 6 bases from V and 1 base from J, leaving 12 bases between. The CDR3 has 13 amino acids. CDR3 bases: TGCAGTGCCCCCGACACTGAGAACACTGAAGCTTTCTTT. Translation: CSAPDTENTEAFF.

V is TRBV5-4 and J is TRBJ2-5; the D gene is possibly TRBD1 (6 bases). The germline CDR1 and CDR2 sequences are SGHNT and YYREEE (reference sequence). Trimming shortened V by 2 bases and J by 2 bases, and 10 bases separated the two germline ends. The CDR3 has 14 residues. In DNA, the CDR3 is TGTGCCAGCAGCTTTGGACAGCTTCAAGAGACCCAGTACTTC. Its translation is CASSFGQLQETQYF.

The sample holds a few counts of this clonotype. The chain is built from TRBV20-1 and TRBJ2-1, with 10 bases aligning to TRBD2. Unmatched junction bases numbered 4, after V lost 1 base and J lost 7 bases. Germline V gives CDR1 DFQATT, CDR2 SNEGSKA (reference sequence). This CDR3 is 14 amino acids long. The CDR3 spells CSARALAGVNEQFF. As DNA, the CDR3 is TGCAGTGCTAGAGCCCTAGCGGGAGTAAATGAGCAGTTCTTC.

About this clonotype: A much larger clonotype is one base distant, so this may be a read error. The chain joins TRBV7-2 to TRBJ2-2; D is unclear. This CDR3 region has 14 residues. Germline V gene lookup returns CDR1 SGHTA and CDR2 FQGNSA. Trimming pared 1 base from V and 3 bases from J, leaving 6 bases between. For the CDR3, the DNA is TGTGCCAGCAGCTTAGTGCACGACACCGGGGAGCTGTTTTTT. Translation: CASSLVHDTGELFF.

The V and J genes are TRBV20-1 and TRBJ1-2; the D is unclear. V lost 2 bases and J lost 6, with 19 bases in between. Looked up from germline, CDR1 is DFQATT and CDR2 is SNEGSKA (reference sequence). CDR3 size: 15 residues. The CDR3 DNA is TGCAGTGCTAGACCTATGGAAAGGCTCGGTGATGGCTACACCTTC. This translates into CSARPMERLGDGYTF.